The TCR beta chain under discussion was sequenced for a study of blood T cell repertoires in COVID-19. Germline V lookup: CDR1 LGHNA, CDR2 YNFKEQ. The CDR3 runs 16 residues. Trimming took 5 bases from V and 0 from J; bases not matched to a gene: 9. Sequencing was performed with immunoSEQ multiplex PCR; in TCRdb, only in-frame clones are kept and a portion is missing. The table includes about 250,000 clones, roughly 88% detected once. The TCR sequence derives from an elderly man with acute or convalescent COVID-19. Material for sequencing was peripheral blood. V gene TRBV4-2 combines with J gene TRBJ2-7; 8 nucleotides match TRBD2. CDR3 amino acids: CASSKAGAGGSYEQYF. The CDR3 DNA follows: TGTGCCAGCAGCAAGGCCGGGGCGGGAGGCTCCTACGAGCAGTACTTC.